Below are 29 T cell receptor beta chains sequenced from a single sample in a study of CD8 T cells in Susac syndrome. Reverse transcription of roughly 0.5 to 1 ug RNA was performed with random hexamers. Each CDR3 protein is one row after TCRdb ran MiXCR on the immunoSEQ multiplex PCR reads. The data contain hundreds of thousands of distinct CDR3 sequences, approximately 81% of them singletons. Sequenced: CD8+ T cells from PBMCs. Receptors originate from a human donor with multiple sclerosis.

This clonotype has just a few counts. V gene TRBV7-2 combines with J gene TRBJ2-5; either TRBD1 or TRBD2 may supply D (5 bases each). The CDR3 is made up of 13 amino acids. Per the germline V gene, CDR1 is SGHTA and CDR2 is FQGNSA. V dropped 8 bases and J dropped 2 bases, with 12 bases sitting between them. CDR3 sequence: CASVGELQETQYF. The CDR3 DNA is TGTGCCAGCGTGGGGGAATTACAAGAGACCCAGTACTTC. Full variable domain (missing parts from reference TRBV7-2 and TRBJ2-5): GAGVSQSPSNKVTEKGKDVELRCDPISGHTALYWYRQSLGQGLEFLIYFQGNSAPDKSGLPSDRFSAERTGGSVSTLTIQRTQQEDSAVYLCASVGELQETQYFGPGTRLLVL.

The chain joins TRBV6-5 to TRBJ1-2; tentatively, D is TRBD1 (6 bases). The V and J ends lost 2 bases and 4 bases respectively, with 11 bases between them. CDR3 size: 14 residues. From germline, CDR1 is MNHEY and CDR2 SVGAGI. CDR3 DNA sequence: TGTGCCAGCAGTTACAAGGGGGGCCTCTATGGCTACACCTTC. It encodes CASSYKGGLYGYTF.

As regards this clonotype: One end of the junction fails to match germline, which may point to a read error. The rearrangement joins TRBV7-9 to TRBJ2-1, with a possible D match to TRBD2 (5 bases). The CDR3 consists of 15 residues. The germline V gene has CDR1 SEHNR and CDR2 FQNEAQ (reference sequence). The CDR3 loop reads CASSLSGGTYNGQFF. CDR3 nucleotide sequence: TGTGCCAGCAGCTTGTCCGGAGGAACCTACAATGGGCAGTTCTTC.

In its sample, this clonotype was seen once. J is TRBJ2-2 and V is TRBV24-1; TRBD2 is a possible D gene (6 bases). Germline CDR1 reads KGHDR; CDR2 reads SFDVKD. The CDR3 has 15 amino acids. Trimming removed 6 bases from V and 6 bases from J, with 16 bases in between. The CDR3 nucleotides are TGTGCCACCAGTCAGGTAGCGGCATCGCCCGGGGAGCTGTTTTTT. Translation: CATSQVAASPGELFF.

The V gene is TRBV30, the J gene TRBJ1-1, with 7 nucleotides matching TRBD1. The length of the CDR3 is 14 residues. Per germline, CDR1 GTSNPN and CDR2 SVGIG (reference sequence). V trimming: 4 bases; J trimming: 1 base; junction bases outside the gene matches: 6. Written as DNA, the CDR3 is TGTGCCTGGACACAGGGGCTTAAGAACACTGAAGCTTTCTTT. Its translation is CAWTQGLKNTEAFF. The variable domain in full, with the rest retrieved from reference TRBV30 and TRBJ1-1, is SQTIHQWPATLVQPVGSPLSLECTVEGTSNPNLYWYRQAAGRGLQLLFYSVGIGQISSEVPQNLSASRPQDRQFILSSKKLLLSDSGFYLCAWTQGLKNTEAFFGQGTRLTVV.

The V and J genes are TRBV21-1 and TRBJ1-5; the table calls TRBD1, which could not be checked here. TRBV21-1 is termed a pseudogene. This CDR3 has 17 residues. The CDR3 region is CASSKVPGQGSNQPQHF. The CDR3 DNA reads TGTGCCAGCAGCAAAGTACCCGGGCAGGGTAGCAATCAGCCCCAGCATTTT.

The rearrangement joins TRBV7-9 to TRBJ2-1; 12 nucleotides align to TRBD2. This CDR3 comprises 17 residues. V lost 6 bases and J lost 8; bases outside the gene matches: 14. Germline V gene lookup returns CDR1 SEHNR and CDR2 FQNEAQ (reference sequence). The CDR3 DNA reads as TGTGCCAGCAGTTCCCGGACTAGCGGGACCAGGGAGCATGAGCAGTTCTTC. It codes for CASSSRTSGTREHEQFF.

The chain links TRBV12-3 or TRBV12-4 to TRBJ2-1; TRBD1 matches at 7 bases. The CDR3 has 16 amino acids. V trimming: 0 bases; J trimming: 6 bases; junction bases outside the gene matches: 8. CDR3 residues: CASSLAPYRGLNEQFF. The CDR3, as DNA: TGTGCCAGCAGTTTAGCGCCGTACAGGGGCCTCAATGAGCAGTTCTTC.

The chain is built from TRBV7-9 and TRBJ2-7, with no clear D. The CDR3 spans 14 residues. The germline V gene has CDR1 SEHNR and CDR2 FQNEAQ (reference sequence). Trimming took 7 bases from V and 1 from J, leaving 14 bases between them. In nucleotides, the CDR3 is TGTGCCAGCACCTCCCTGTCAGCATCCTACGAGCAGTACTTC. Amino acid sequence: CASTSLSASYEQYF.

This chain connects TRBV27 to TRBJ2-7; tentatively, D is TRBD1 (7 bases). The CDR3 loop spans 11 amino acids. V was clipped by 9 bases and J by 5 bases, with 11 bases between them. The germline gives CDR1 MNHEY, CDR2 SMNVEV (reference sequence). The CDR3: CASQGGHEQYF. In DNA form, the CDR3 reads TGTGCCAGTCAGGGGGGCCACGAGCAGTACTTC.

This clonotype was found once. The chain links TRBV9 to TRBJ2-5; TRBD1 agrees at 10 bases. The CDR3 loop spans 16 amino acids. Trimming removed 3 bases from V and 4 bases from J; junction bases left unmatched: 9. Germline V gene lookup returns CDR1 SGDLS and CDR2 YYNGEE. The CDR3 protein is CASSAAGTGDRETQYF. The CDR3 nucleotides read TGTGCCAGCAGCGCCGCCGGGACAGGGGATAGAGAGACCCAGTACTTC.

As DNA, the CDR3 is TGTGCCAGCAGGGGGGACAGGGGACACCCCTACTATGGCTACACCTTC. It codes for CASRGDRGHPYYGYTF. This chain joins TRBV28 and TRBJ1-2, with 10 bases fitting TRBD1. The CDR3 is made up of 16 amino acids. Germline V gene sequence: CDR1 MDHEN, CDR2 SYDVKM. With V trimmed by 6 bases and J by 3 bases, 10 bases remained unmatched.

The rearrangement uses TRBV21-1 and TRBJ2-7. TRBV21-1 is an annotated pseudogene. The CDR3 runs to 15 residues. CDR3 residues: CASLDLASSSYEQYF. CDR3 in DNA: TGTGCCAGCCTCGACTTGGCTAGCAGTTCCTACGAGCAGTACTTC.

The chain employs TRBV7-9 and TRBJ2-1; D is unresolved. The CDR3 runs 12 residues. Germline V lookup: CDR1 SEHNR, CDR2 FQNEAQ (reference sequence). V shed 4 bases and J shed 9 bases, with 10 bases lying between them. The CDR3 reads CASSSQKGEQFF. CDR3 DNA sequence: TGTGCCAGCAGCTCCCAAAAGGGTGAGCAGTTCTTC.

The CDR3 loop reads CASNTPRSVDNEQFF. The CDR3 bases are TGTGCCAGCAATACACCAAGATCAGTCGACAATGAGCAGTTCTTC. The chain is built from TRBV28 and TRBJ2-1; D is unclear. The length of the CDR3 is 15 residues. Germline V gene lookup returns CDR1 MDHEN and CDR2 SYDVKM. Trimming shortened V by 7 bases and J by 5 bases, and 18 bases separated the two germline ends.

The CDR3 reads CASSINNEQFF. The CDR3 region has the DNA TGTGCCAGCAGCATAAACAATGAGCAGTTCTTC. The chain joins TRBV5-5 to TRBJ2-1; D gene unclear. Between the trimmed V and J ends, which lost 4 bases and 5 bases, there was a span of 4 bases. From germline, CDR1 is SGHKS and CDR2 YYEKEE (reference sequence). This CDR3 has 11 amino acids.

J is TRBJ2-3 and V is TRBV27; D remains ambiguous. The CDR3 is 10 amino acids. V was cut by 11 bases and J by 5 bases, with 8 bases left in between. CDR1 is MNHEY and CDR2 is SMNVEV in the germline V gene (reference sequence). CDR3 DNA: TGTGCCTCTATGGGAGATACGCAGTATTTT. This gives the protein CASMGDTQYF.

This clonotype came up a few times. The CDR3 protein is CASSLGESFEAFF. CDR3 sequence (DNA): TGTGCCAGCAGTTTGGGGGAGAGCTTTGAAGCTTTCTTT. V is TRBV28 and J is TRBJ1-1; D is perhaps TRBD1 (5 bases). The CDR3 length is 13 residues. The V end was cut by 3 bases, the J end by 7 bases, with 12 bases between. Germline CDR1 and CDR2: MDHEN and SYDVKM.

In the case of this clonotype: No conserved phenylalanine or tryptophan ends this CDR3, so it is likely a read error. The chain combines TRBV27 with TRBJ1-2; D is perhaps TRBD1 (5 bases). Germline CDR1 and CDR2: MNHEY and SMNVEV (reference sequence). V was pared by 4 bases and J by 4 bases, with 13 bases between. The CDR3 loop spans 14 amino acids. CDR3 nucleotides: TGTGCCAGCAGTTCATTTGAGGGGTCCTATGGCTACACCCTC. It codes for CASSSFEGSYGYTL.

The chain joins TRBV27 to TRBJ2-3; D might be TRBD2 (6 bases). V was pared by 5 bases and J by 6 bases, with 15 bases between. This CDR3 comprises 14 residues. Germline V gene data show CDR1 as MNHEY and CDR2 as SMNVEV (reference sequence). Written as DNA, the CDR3 is TGTGCCAGCAGTATCGACAGTCTAGCGGATACGCAGTATTTT. This sequence encodes CASSIDSLADTQYF.

The chain is built from TRBV7-9 and TRBJ1-2; D unclear. Between the trimmed V and J ends, which lost 5 bases and 6 bases, there was a span of 16 bases. The length of the CDR3 is 14 residues. Germline V gene data show CDR1 as SEHNR and CDR2 as FQNEAQ (reference sequence). CDR3 bases: TGTGCCAGCAGCGGCGGAGGAGCTAGGCATGGCTACACCTTC. Protein product: CASSGGGARHGYTF.

The chain recombines TRBV11-2 with TRBJ2-1; 11 bases are shared with TRBD2. The CDR3 contains 16 residues. Germline V gene lookup returns CDR1 SGHAT and CDR2 FQNNGV. The trim removed 3 bases at V and 4 bases at J, leaving 5 bases unmatched. Here the CDR3 reads CASSFSGTSGYNEQFF. Here the CDR3 DNA reads TGTGCCAGCAGCTTCTCCGGGACTAGCGGTTACAATGAGCAGTTCTTC. Using reference TRBV11-2 and TRBJ2-1 for the parts outside the CDR3, the full variable domain is EAGVAQSPRYKIIEKRQSVAFWCNPISGHATLYWYQQILGQGPKLLIQFQNNGVVDDSQLPKDRFSAERLKGVDSTLKIQPAKLEDSAVYLCASSFSGTSGYNEQFFGPGTRLTVL.

The chain links TRBV9 to TRBJ2-7; D possibly corresponds to TRBD1 (5 bases). The V end was cut by 0 bases, the J end by 3 bases, with 13 bases between. The germline CDR1 and CDR2 sequences are SGDLS and YYNGEE. The CDR3 is 15 amino acids. CDR3 nucleotides: TGTGCCAGCAGCGTAGCCCCCTTGGGGCGCTACGAGCAGTACTTC. It yields the protein CASSVAPLGRYEQYF.

This clonotype showed up just once. The genes are TRBV4-1 and TRBJ2-7; 8 bases agree with TRBD1. The CDR3 extends over 16 amino acids. V gave up 7 bases and J gave up 3 bases; unmatched junction bases: 14. The V gene's germline CDR1 is MGHRA and CDR2 YSYEKL. The CDR3 is CASTAQGGAHYYEQYF. As DNA, the CDR3 is TGCGCCAGCACCGCACAGGGGGGCGCCCACTACTACGAGCAGTACTTC.

This chain connects TRBV7-9 to TRBJ1-1; D gene unclear. The germline CDR1 and CDR2 sequences are SEHNR and FQNEAQ (reference sequence). The CDR3 consists of 12 residues. V shed 1 base and J shed 6 bases, with 6 bases lying between them. As DNA, the CDR3 is TGTGCCAGCAGCTTAGAAGTGTCTGAAGCTTTCTTT. Its protein product is CASSLEVSEAFF.

This clonotype was counted a single time. This chain uses TRBV9 with TRBJ2-1; 7 bases are shared with TRBD1. Germline V gives CDR1 SGDLS, CDR2 YYNGEE. V shed 7 bases and J 9 bases; nucleotides not matched to a gene: 7. The CDR3 covers 12 residues. The CDR3 reads CASAHRGGEQFF. DNA of the CDR3: TGTGCCAGCGCCCACAGGGGTGGTGAGCAGTTCTTC.

The J gene is TRBJ2-5, the V gene TRBV7-8, with a weak D call TRBD2 (5 bases). Trimming took 5 bases from V and 2 from J, leaving 21 bases between them. This CDR3 has 17 amino acids. The germline V gene has CDR1 SGHVS and CDR2 FQNEAQ. The CDR3 loop reads CASSSGPTRFKQETQYF. The CDR3 DNA is TGTGCCAGCAGCAGCGGACCGACGAGGTTTAAACAAGAGACCCAGTACTTC.

The rearrangement links TRBV7-8 to TRBJ2-4; D call uncertain. Germline V gives CDR1 SGHVS, CDR2 FQNEAQ. Trimming took 2 bases from V and 2 from J, leaving 7 bases between them. The CDR3 is 14 residues long. CDR3 region: CASSLQGTKNIQYF. In DNA form, the CDR3 reads TGTGCCAGCAGCTTACAAGGAACCAAAAACATTCAGTACTTC.

This chain links TRBV4-1 with TRBJ2-7, with 7 bases lining up with TRBD1. The CDR3 is 15 residues long. Germline V CDR1 and CDR2: MGHRA, YSYEKL. V trimming: 5 bases; J trimming: 4 bases; junction bases outside the gene matches: 11. For the CDR3, the DNA is TGCGCCAGCAGCGGTTCGGGACAGTGGGGGTACGAGCAGTACTTC. Translated: CASSGSGQWGYEQYF.